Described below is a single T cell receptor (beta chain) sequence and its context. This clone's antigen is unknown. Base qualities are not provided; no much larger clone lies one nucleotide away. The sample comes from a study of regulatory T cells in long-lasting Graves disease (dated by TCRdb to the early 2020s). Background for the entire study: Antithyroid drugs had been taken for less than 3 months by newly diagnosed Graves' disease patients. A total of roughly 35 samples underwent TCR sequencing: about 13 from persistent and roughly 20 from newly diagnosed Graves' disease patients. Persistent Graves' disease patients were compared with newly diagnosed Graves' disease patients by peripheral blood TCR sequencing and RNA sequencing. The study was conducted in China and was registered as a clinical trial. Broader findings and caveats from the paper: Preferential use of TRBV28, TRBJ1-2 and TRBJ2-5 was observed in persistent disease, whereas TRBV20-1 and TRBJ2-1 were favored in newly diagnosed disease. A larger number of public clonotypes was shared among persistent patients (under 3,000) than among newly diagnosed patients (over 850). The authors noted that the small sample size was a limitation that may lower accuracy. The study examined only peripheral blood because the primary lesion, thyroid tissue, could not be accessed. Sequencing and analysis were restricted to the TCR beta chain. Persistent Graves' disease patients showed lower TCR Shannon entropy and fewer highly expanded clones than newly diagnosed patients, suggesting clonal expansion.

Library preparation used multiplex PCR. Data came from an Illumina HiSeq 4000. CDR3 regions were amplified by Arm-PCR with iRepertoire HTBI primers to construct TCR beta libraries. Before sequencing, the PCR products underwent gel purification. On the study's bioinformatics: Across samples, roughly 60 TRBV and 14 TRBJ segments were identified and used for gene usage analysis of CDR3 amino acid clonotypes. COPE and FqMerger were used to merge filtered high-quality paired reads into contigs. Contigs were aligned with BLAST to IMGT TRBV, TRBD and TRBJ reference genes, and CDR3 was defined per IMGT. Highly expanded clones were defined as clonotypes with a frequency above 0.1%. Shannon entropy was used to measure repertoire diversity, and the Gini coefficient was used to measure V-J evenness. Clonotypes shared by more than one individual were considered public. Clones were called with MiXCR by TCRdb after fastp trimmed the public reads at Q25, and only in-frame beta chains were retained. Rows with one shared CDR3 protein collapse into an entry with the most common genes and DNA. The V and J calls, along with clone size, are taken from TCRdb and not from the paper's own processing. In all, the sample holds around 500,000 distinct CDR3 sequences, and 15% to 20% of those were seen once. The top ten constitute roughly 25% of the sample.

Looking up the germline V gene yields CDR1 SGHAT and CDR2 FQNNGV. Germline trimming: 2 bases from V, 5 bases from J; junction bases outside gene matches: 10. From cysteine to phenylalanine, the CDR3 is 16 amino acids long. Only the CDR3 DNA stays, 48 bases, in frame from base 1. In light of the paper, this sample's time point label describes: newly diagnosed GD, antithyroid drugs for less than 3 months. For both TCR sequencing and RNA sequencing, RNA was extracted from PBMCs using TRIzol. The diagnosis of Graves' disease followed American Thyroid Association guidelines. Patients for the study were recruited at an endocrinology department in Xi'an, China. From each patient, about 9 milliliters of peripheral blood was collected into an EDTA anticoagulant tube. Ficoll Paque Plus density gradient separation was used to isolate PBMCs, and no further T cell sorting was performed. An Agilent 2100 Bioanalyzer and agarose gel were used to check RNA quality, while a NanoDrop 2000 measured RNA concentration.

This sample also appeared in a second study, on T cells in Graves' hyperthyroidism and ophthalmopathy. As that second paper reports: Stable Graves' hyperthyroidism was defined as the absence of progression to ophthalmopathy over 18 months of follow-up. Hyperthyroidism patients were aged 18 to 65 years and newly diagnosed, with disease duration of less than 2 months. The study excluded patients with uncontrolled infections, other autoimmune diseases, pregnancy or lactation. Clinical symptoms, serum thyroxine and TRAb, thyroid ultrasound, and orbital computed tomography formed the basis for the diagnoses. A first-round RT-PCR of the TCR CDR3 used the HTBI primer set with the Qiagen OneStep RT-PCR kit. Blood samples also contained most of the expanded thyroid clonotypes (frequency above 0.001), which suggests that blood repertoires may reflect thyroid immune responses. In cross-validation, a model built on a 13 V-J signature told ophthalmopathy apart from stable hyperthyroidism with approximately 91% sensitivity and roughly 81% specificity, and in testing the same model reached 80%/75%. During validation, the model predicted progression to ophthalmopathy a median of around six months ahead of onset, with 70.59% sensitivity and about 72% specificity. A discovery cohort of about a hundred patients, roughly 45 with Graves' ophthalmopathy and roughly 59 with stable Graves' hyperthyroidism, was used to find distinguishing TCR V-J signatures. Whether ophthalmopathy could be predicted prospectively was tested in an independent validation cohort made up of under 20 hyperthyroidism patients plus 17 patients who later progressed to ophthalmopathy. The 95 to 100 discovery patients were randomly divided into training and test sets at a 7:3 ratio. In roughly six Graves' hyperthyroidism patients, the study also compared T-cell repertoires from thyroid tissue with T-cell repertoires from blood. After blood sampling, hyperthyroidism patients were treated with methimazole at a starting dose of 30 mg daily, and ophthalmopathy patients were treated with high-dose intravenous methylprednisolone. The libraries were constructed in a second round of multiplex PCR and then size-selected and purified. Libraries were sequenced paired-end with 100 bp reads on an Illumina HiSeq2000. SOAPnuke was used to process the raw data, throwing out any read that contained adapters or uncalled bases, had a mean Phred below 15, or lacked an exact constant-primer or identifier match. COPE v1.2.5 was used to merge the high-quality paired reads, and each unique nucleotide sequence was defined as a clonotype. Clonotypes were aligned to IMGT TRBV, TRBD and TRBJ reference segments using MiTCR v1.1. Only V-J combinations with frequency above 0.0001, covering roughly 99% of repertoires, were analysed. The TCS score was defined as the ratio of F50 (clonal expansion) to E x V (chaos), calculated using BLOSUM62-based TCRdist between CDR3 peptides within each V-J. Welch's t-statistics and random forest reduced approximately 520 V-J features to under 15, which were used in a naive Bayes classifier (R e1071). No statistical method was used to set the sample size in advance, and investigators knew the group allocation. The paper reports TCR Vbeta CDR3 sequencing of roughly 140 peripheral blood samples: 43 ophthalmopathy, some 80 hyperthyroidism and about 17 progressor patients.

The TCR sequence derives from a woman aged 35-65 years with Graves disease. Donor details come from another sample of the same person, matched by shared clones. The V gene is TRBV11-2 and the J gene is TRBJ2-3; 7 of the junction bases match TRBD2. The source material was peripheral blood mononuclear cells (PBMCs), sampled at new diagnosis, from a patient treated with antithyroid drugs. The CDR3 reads CASSLRLATGGDTQYF. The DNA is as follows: TGTGCCAGCAGCTTACGACTAGCTACGGGGGGAGATACGCAGTATTTT.